This T cell receptor (beta chain) was sequenced for a study of memory CD4+ T cells and cytomegalovirus serostatus. Study-wide background: This sample comes from healthy Belgian adults, about nine CMV seropositive, 24 seronegative.

General observations from the study: Median bootstrapped AUC for CMV status was around 0.96 originally, about 0.9 US-trained.

Single viable CD3+CD4+CD8-CD45RO+ cells were sorted as the memory CD4+ T cells. After thawing, CD4+ T cells were positively selected. This CDR3 is built from 16 residues. Original handling: Out-of-frame sequences were removed, leaving 2 million to 2.5 million distinct TCRbeta sequences. Assay used: immunoSEQ multiplex PCR; TCRdb lists only in-frame clones, some missing. V, J and clone size reflect that table, while D and trimming were determined from the DNA. Of just under 60,000 clones in the sample, approximately 78% were seen once. As to this clone: What it binds is not known.

The clonotype was recovered from an adult in good health and CMV-seronegative. Sample: memory CD4+ T cells from blood. This chain joins TRBV21-1 and TRBJ1-1; the table's D call of TRBD1 was not tested on the DNA. TRBV21-1 is termed a pseudogene. The CDR3 DNA reads as TGTGCCAGCAGCAAATACAGGACAGGGGGGAACACTGAAGCTTTCTTT. Translating gives CASSKYRTGGNTEAFF.